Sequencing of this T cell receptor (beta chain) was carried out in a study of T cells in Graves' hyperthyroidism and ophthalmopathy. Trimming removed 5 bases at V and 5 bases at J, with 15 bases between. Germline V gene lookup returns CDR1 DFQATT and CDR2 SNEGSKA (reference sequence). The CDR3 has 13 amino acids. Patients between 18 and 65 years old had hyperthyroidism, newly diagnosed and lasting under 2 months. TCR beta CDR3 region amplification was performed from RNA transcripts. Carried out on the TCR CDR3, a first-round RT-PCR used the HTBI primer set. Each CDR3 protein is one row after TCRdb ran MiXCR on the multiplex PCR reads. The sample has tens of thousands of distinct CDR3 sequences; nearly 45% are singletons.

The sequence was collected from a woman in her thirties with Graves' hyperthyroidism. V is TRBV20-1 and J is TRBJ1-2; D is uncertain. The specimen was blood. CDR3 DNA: TGCAGTGCTCCGATGGCTGCAGAGTATGGCTACACCTTC. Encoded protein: CSAPMAAEYGYTF.